The sequence of this T cell receptor beta chain was determined in a study of early T cells in non-severe SARS-CoV-2 infection (dated by TCRdb to 2020 to 2022). Study-level background: Because TCR sequencing was done on bulk RNA from unsorted whole blood, the alpha and beta chains could not be paired. The paper as a whole reports these results and caveats: VDJdb matching was skewed toward anti-spike CD8 responses, so virus-specific expansions were likely underestimated and private and CD4 specificities were missed.

Library preparation was by 5' RACE. TCRdb records NextSeq 500 as the sequencer. Unique molecular identifiers were attached to individual cDNA molecules in the TCR library protocol so that sequencing error and PCR bias could be corrected. TCR alpha and beta chains were both sequenced, and the abundances of alpha and beta sequences in each sample were closely correlated with each other. As for the authors' bioinformatics: Decombinator V4 was used to annotate TCR sequences for V gene, J gene and CDR3. Expanded TCRs were defined as changing significantly between any two time points under a Poisson model with p below 0.0001. TCR abundances were normalised to the total number of TCRs sequenced per sample and were expressed as counts per million. TRAV1-2 paired with TRAJ12, TRAJ20 or TRAJ33 defined MAIT TCRs, while TRAV10 paired with TRAJ18 defined iNKT TCRs. VDJdb, accessed 1 November 2021, was searched for CMV, EBV and SARS-CoV-2 annotated TCRs, with TCRs annotated for multiple antigens excluded. TCRdb reprocessed the public reads (quality trimming at Q25 with fastp, clone calling with MiXCR) and kept in-frame beta chains. All rows with the same CDR3 protein become a single entry with the most common DNA and genes. These V and J calls are TCRdb output, not the study's own analysis. The sample table lists some 39,000 distinct CDR3 sequences, around 7.8% of them with a count of one. The top ten clonotypes cover 7% to 10% of the sample.

The study was a case-control design nested within a healthcare worker cohort in London, UK, with weekly nasopharyngeal swab PCR tests and blood sampling. Between 23 and 31 March 2020, the week of the UK lockdown, healthcare workers were enrolled and then followed up weekly for as long as 16 weeks. This clonotype was detected ten times or more. Its cognate antigen has yet to be identified. Base qualities are not at hand, and no much larger clone is one base apart. Based on the germline V gene, the CDR1 and CDR2 sequences are SGHVS and FQNEAQ. Deletion took 4 bases off V and 6 bases off J, with a span of 15 bases between the germline ends. The CDR3 contains 15 residues, cysteine and phenylalanine counted. Here the CDR3 DNA is all that survives: 45 bases in frame from base 1.

The sequence came from an adult who was a healthcare worker with PCR-confirmed SARS-CoV-2 infection or an uninfected control (not recorded which). The sequencing sample was made of whole blood. The V and J genes are TRBV7-8 and TRBJ2-2; the D region possibly corresponds to TRBD2 (5 bases align). The bases are TGTGCCAGCAGCTCCCCCTTAAGCGGTCCCGGGGAGCTGTTTTTT. Its protein product is CASSSPLSGPGELFF.